A selection of T cell receptor beta chains follows, all from one sample in a study of molecular identifiers for immune sequencing clone quantification. TCRdb recomputed calls from the PCR reads with MiXCR, one row per CDR3 protein. The data show about 640,000 distinct CDR3 sequences, with 20% seen just once and around 0.9% held by the top ten. Sequencing was carried out using naive CD8+ T cells from blood, with Jurkat cell RNA spiked in. All receptors derive from a human donor in good health. Some libraries in this study had Jurkat cell RNA spiked in. CDR3s include the opening cysteine and the closing phenylalanine or tryptophan. D genes are given only for firm matches. Expanded clones get a size class; other rows say once, few or many, or leave the size out.

TRBJ2-1 | NA | TRBD2 | TRBV20-1 | TGCAGTGCTAGATGGGGGACTAGCGGGAGAAGCAGTGAGCAGTTCTTC | CSARWGTSGRSSEQFF
TRBJ2-2 | many | NA | TRBV5-6 | TGTGCCAGCAGCGTGACCCTCACCGGGGAGCTGTTTTTT | CASSVTLTGELFF
TRBJ2-3 | many | TRBD2 | TRBV20-1 | TGCAGTGCGGAGGGACTAGCGTCTAGCACAGATACGCAGTATTTT | CSAEGLASSTDTQYF
TRBJ1-2 | NA | TRBD1 | TRBV30 | TGTGCCTGGAGGCCCCTCTACATGGACAGGGGCAAGAGCTACACCTTC | CAWRPLYMDRGKSYTF
TRBJ2-6 | NA | NA | TRBV18 | TGTGCCAGCTCACCACCGGAGACATCGAGCTCAGACCCCTTATCGAGCTCTGGGGCCAACGTCCTGACTTTC | CASSPPETSSSDPLSSSGANVLTF
TRBJ2-3 | many | TRBD2 | TRBV20-1 | TGCAGTGCAAAGCGGGAGGCAGATACGCAGTATTTT | CSAKREADTQYF
TRBJ1-3 | many | NA | TRBV7-9 | TGTGCCAGCAGCCCGAGACCGATCTCTGCCGGAAACACCATATATTTT | CASSPRPISAGNTIYF
TRBJ1-4 | few | TRBD1 | TRBV19 | TGTGCCAGTAGTATCCGGGACAGGGAAAAAGGAACCATATTAACTAATGAAAAACTGTTTTTT | CASSIRDREKGTILTNEKLFF
TRBJ2-7 | many | TRBD1 | TRBV7-9 | TGTGCCAGCAGTTCCCGGGACAGCTACGAGCAGTACTTC | CASSSRDSYEQYF
TRBJ2-2 | NA | TRBD2 | TRBV7-2 | TGTGCCAGCAGCTTAGTTCTAGCGGGACGTTCCGGGGAGCTGTTTTTT | CASSLVLAGRSGELFF
TRBJ2-7 | NA | TRBD1 | TRBV6-1 | TGTGCCAGCAGTGAATTGACAGGGGGCTGGTTGTCTTACGAGCAGTACTTC | CASSELTGGWLSYEQYF
TRBJ1-2 | NA | TRBD1 | TRBV12-3/TRBV12-4 | TGTGCCAGCAGTGGCGGGACAGGGGGCCGCTATGGCTACACCTTC | CASSGGTGGRYGYTF
TRBJ2-6 | few | NA | TRBV11-2 | TGTGCCAGCAGCTTCCCCAACAAACTGACTTTC | CASSFPNKLTF
TRBJ1-6 | many | NA | TRBV12-3/TRBV12-4 | TGTGCCAGCAGTCCAGGGACTTTTAATTCACCCCTCCACTTT | CASSPGTFNSPLHF
TRBJ1-1 | NA | NA | TRBV28 | TGTGCCAGCAGTTTCATTGGGGGCGCGAAGTGGGATGAAGCTTTCTTT | CASSFIGGAKWDEAFF
TRBJ1-2 | many | NA | TRBV12-3/TRBV12-4 | TGTGCCAGCAGTTTAGAGTCCGGTCTCTATGGCTACACCTTC | CASSLESGLYGYTF
TRBJ1-4 | NA | NA | TRBV12-3/TRBV12-4 | TGTGCCAGCAGTTTTAGTAACCCGCCCTTGCAGGCAACTAATGAAAAACTGTTTTTT | CASSFSNPPLQATNEKLFF
TRBJ1-4 | many | NA | TRBV4-1 | TGCGCCAGCAGCCCTTCAATCTCCCTAAATGAAAAACTGTTTTTT | CASSPSISLNEKLFF
TRBJ2-2 | NA | NA | TRBV13 | TGTGCCAGCACCCCTGGGCCGAACACCGGGGAGCTGTTTTTT | CASTPGPNTGELFF
TRBJ2-4 | once | TRBD2 | TRBV12-3/TRBV12-4 | TGTGCCAGCACCCCTGGCGGGGGGCCAGACATTCAGTACTTC | CASTPGGGPDIQYF
TRBJ2-7 | NA | NA | TRBV19 | TGTGCCAGTAGTACACTCTTGGCAGGACTACAACCCTACGAGCAGTACTTC | CASSTLLAGLQPYEQYF
TRBJ2-3 | few | TRBD2 | TRBV20-1 | TGCAGTGCTAGAGAGGGGCTAGCGGGAGGTTTCGCAGATACGCAGTATTTT | CSAREGLAGGFADTQYF
TRBJ2-1 | NA | NA | TRBV5-6 | TGTGCCAGCAGCTTGAGGGCAGCGGCCTACAATGAGCAGTTCTTC | CASSLRAAAYNEQFF
TRBJ2-1 | NA | NA | TRBV19 | TGTGCCAGTAGTATGTATCATGGGTCGACCTACAATGAGCAGTTCTTC | CASSMYHGSTYNEQFF
TRBJ2-7 | many | TRBD1 | TRBV29-1 | TGCAGCGTTGGCTTCCGGGACAGGACCTACGAGCAGTACTTC | CSVGFRDRTYEQYF
TRBJ1-5 | many | NA | TRBV21-1 | TGTGCCAGCAGCAAAATCGGTAACAAGCAGCCCCAGCATTTT | CASSKIGNKQPQHF
TRBJ2-1 | many | TRBD2 | TRBV4-3 | TGCGCCAGCAGCCAGGGACTAGCCAGATACAATGAGCAGTTCTTC | CASSQGLARYNEQFF
TRBJ2-7 | many | NA | TRBV3-1 | TGTGCCAGCAGCCCTTCTCCCGGGCTCTACGAGCAGTACTTC | CASSPSPGLYEQYF
TRBJ2-2 | few | TRBD1 | TRBV19 | TGTGCCAGTGCACAGGGGGCCGGGGAGCTGTTTTTT | CASAQGAGELFF
TRBJ1-1 | NA | NA | TRBV18 | TGTGCCAGCTCACTTGTAGGGAGGCACACTGAAGCTTTCTTT | CASSLVGRHTEAFF
TRBJ1-2 | many | TRBD1 | TRBV2 | TGTGCCAGCCATGGGACAGAGGGCTATGGCTACACCTTC | CASHGTEGYGYTF
TRBJ2-2 | many | NA | TRBV6-2/TRBV6-3 | TGTGCCAGCAGTTACCTATGGTCCGGGGAGCTGTTTTTT | CASSYLWSGELFF
TRBJ2-7 | NA | TRBD1 | TRBV7-9 | TGTGCCAGCAGCTTAGGTACAGGGGCCTGCGAGCAGTACTTC | CASSLGTGACEQYF
TRBJ2-7 | many | TRBD1 | TRBV20-1 | TGCAGTGCTCCCGGGACAGGGAACCACGAGCAGTACTTC | CSAPGTGNHEQYF
TRBJ2-2 | many | NA | TRBV6-2/TRBV6-3 | TGTGCCATCCGTGGACTCGGCGAGCAAAACACCGGGGAGCTGTTTTTT | CAIRGLGEQNTGELFF
TRBJ1-2 | NA | NA | TRBV30 | TGTGCCTGGAGCGAGACTTCGATCTATGGCTACACCTTC | CAWSETSIYGYTF
TRBJ2-5 | many | NA | TRBV4-3 | TGCGCCAGCAGCCAAACCGGGACTGGCCAAGAGACCCAGTACTTC | CASSQTGTGQETQYF
TRBJ1-1 | few | NA | TRBV20-1 | TGCAGTGGGGTCCGGACAGCGAACACTGAAGCTTTCTTT | CSGVRTANTEAFF
TRBJ2-3 | many | NA | TRBV12-3/TRBV12-4 | TGTGCCAGCAGTCCGGTAGCGGACGCAGATACGCAGTATTTT | CASSPVADADTQYF
TRBJ2-7 | many | NA | TRBV30 | TGTGCCTGGGGAGACAGTTGGGTCGAGCAGTACTTC | CAWGDSWVEQYF
TRBJ2-7 | NA | NA | TRBV27 | TGTGCCAGCAGAGCGACAGGAAACTCCTACGAGCAGTACTTC | CASRATGNSYEQYF
TRBJ1-2 | NA | NA | TRBV12-3/TRBV12-4 | TGTGCCAGCAGCTGGGGGAGGGACCGCTACACCTTC | CASSWGRDRYTF
TRBJ1-5 | many | NA | TRBV20-1 | TGCAGTGCTAGGGCCGGCGGTGGGCAGCCCCAGCATTTT | CSARAGGGQPQHF
TRBJ2-7 | few | NA | TRBV9 | TGTGCCAGCAGCGTAGTCGGGGGCCCATCCTACGAGCAGTACTTC | CASSVVGGPSYEQYF